Included here is one T cell receptor (beta chain) sequence, with context. Antigen unknown. Generated by immunoSEQ multiplex PCR, the TCRdb table keeps only in-frame clones and is missing some. The table has about 110,000 clones, approximately 90% seen once. The data stem from a study of OX40 agonist ivuxolimab in advanced cancers. The wider study: Dose-escalation patients' cancers were hepatocellular carcinoma, melanoma, renal cell or head and neck cancer.

Overall study findings and caveats: With doses of 0.1 to 3.0 mg/kg, CD4+ and CD8+ blood T cells had undergone clonal expansion by week 6. Some patients who did not respond also had low normalized T-cell clonal expansion.

The CDR3 is made up of 15 amino acids. V was clipped by 4 bases and J by 3 bases; unmatched bases: 5. Germline lookup yields CDR1 SEHNR and CDR2 FQNEAQ (reference sequence). The chain is built from TRBV7-9 and TRBJ2-5; 10 positions agree with TRBD1. This specimen was CD4+ or CD8+ T cells sorted from blood, taken in a trial of the OX40 agonist ivuxolimab. This clonotype originated in an adult with an advanced solid tumor such as melanoma, head and neck, liver or kidney cancer. CDR3 in DNA: TGTGCCAGCAGCTCCCCCGGGACAGGGGAAGAGACCCAGTACTTC. This sequence encodes CASSSPGTGEETQYF.